This note documents a single T cell receptor (beta chain) sequence. Its antigen is undetermined. TCRdb reanalysed the 5' RACE reads using MiXCR and keeps one entry per CDR3 protein. The sample lists 1.5 million to 2 million distinct CDR3 sequences; roughly a third were seen once. The CDR3 is made up of 14 amino acids. V was clipped by 1 base and J by 6 bases, with 15 bases between them. CDR1 and CDR2 (germline): SQVTM, ANQGSEA. These data are taken from a study of identical twins. General study results and limits: Models underestimated TCR alpha sharing (out-of-frame) in monozygotic twins. Shared out-of-frame alpha sequences (those common to twins) showed excess low generation probability. Analyses based on zero insertions could be partly confounded by invariant MAIT and iNKT cells. Conclusions rested on cross-sectional statistics rather than following the same donors.

The sequence derives from a newborn girl in good health. Sequences were obtained from cord blood. The chain joins TRBV29-1 to TRBJ1-1; maybe TRBD1 (5 bases). CDR3 DNA sequence: TGCAGCGTTGAAGTTCTTTGGGGGGTCGCTGAAGCTTTCTTT. Residues: CSVEVLWGVAEAFF.